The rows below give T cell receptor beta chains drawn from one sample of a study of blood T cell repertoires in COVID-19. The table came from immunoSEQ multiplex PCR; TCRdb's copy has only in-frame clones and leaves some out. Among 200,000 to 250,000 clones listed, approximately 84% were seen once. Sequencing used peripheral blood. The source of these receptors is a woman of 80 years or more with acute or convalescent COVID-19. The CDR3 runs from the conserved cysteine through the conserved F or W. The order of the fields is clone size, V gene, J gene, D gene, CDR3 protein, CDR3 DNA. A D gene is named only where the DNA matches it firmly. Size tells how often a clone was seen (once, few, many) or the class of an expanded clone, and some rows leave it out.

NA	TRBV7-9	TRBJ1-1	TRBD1	CATHTGEAFF	TGTGCCACCCACACAGGGGAGGCTTTCTTT
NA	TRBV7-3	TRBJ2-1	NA	CASSSGGNEQFF	TGTGCCAGCAGCTCAGGGGGGAATGAGCAGTTCTTC
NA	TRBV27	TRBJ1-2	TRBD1	CASSLSLRGGAQTNYGYTF	TGTGCCAGCAGTTTATCGTTAAGAGGGGGCGCGCAGACTAACTATGGCTACACCTTC
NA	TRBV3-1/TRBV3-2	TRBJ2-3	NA	CASSPEPSGTQYF	TGTGCCAGCAGCCCAGAGCCGAGCGGTACGCAGTATTTT
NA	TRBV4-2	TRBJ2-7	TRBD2	CASSPTAGGAYEQYF	TGTGCCAGCAGCCCCACTGCGGGAGGCGCCTACGAGCAGTACTTC
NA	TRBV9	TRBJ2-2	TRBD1	CASSLTIDRDNTGELFF	TGTGCCAGCAGCCTAACTATTGACAGGGACAACACCGGGGAGCTGTTTTTT
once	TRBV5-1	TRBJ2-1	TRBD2	CASSLALAGGNEQFF	TGCGCCAGCAGCTTGGCCCTAGCGGGAGGCAATGAGCAGTTCTTC
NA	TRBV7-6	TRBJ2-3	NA	CASSSGPESTDTQYF	TGTGCCAGCAGCTCAGGCCCGGAAAGCACAGATACGCAGTATTTT
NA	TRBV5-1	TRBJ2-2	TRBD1	CASSLGKDRGTGELFF	TGCGCCAGCAGCCTTGGAAAGGACAGGGGGACCGGGGAGCTGTTTTTT
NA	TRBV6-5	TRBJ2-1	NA	CASNRGSGLDEQFF	TGTGCCAGCAACCGAGGGTCAGGTTTGGATGAGCAGTTCTTC
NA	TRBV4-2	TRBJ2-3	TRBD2	CASSQDQGASGREGDTQYF	TGTGCCAGCAGCCAAGATCAGGGAGCTAGCGGGAGGGAGGGAGATACGCAGTATTTT